A selection of T cell receptor beta chains follows, all from one sample in a study of blood T cell repertoires in COVID-19. TCRdb keeps only in-frame clones here, not all; method: immunoSEQ multiplex PCR. Here the sample spans around 130,000 clones, around 88% being singletons. The sample comprised peripheral blood. All receptors come from a man aged 50-59 years with active or convalescent COVID-19. Each CDR3 is given with its conserved first and last residue. A D gene is named only where the DNA matches it firmly. Part of the rows lack a size; the others show once, few, many or a class for expanded clones.

TRBV6-6	TRBJ1-4	-	-	TGTGCCAGCAGTTACGGAGGGGCCTTAGTCAATGAAAAACTGTTTTTT	CASSYGGALVNEKLFF
TRBV4-1	TRBJ2-7	-	TRBD2	TGCGCCAGCAGCCAAGATGAGGCTAGCGGGTACCTTAGAGAAAGGCAGTACTTC	CASSQDEASGYLRERQYF
TRBV19	TRBJ1-1	-	-	TGTGCCAGTAGTATCAGAGGGTGGGGTGCTGAAGCTTTCTTT	CASSIRGWGAEAFF
TRBV5-5	TRBJ2-7	-	-	TGTGCCAGCAGCCGGGAGTCCTACGAGCAGTACTTC	CASSRESYEQYF
TRBV28	TRBJ1-4	-	TRBD1	TGTGCCAGCAGTTCCCCGGGACAGGGAAGTAATGAAAAACTGTTTTTT	CASSSPGQGSNEKLFF
TRBV4-3	TRBJ2-2	-	-	TGCGCCAGCAGCCAAGAAGAGCACTCCGGGGAGCTGTTTTTT	CASSQEEHSGELFF
TRBV7-6	TRBJ2-1	-	TRBD1	TGTGCCAGCAGCTTACTCGCCGACAGGGGGGACAATGAGCAGTTCTTC	CASSLLADRGDNEQFF
TRBV6-5	TRBJ1-4	once	-	TGTGCCAGCAGTTACCACCCCCAAGCAGAAAAACTGTTTTTT	CASSYHPQAEKLFF
TRBV6-5	TRBJ2-1	once	TRBD2	TGTGCCAGCAGTAGTGGGAGGGCCCCCTACAATGAGCAGTTCTTC	CASSSGRAPYNEQFF
TRBV2	TRBJ2-4	-	TRBD1	TGTGCCAGCAGTTACTCTACAGGGGTAGGAAACATTCAGTACTTC	CASSYSTGVGNIQYF
TRBV9	TRBJ2-3	-	TRBD2	TGTGCCAGCAGCGTAGGAGCTAGCGGGAGCACAGATACGCAGTATTTT	CASSVGASGSTDTQYF
TRBV25-1	TRBJ2-5	-	TRBD1	TGTGCCAGCAGTGAAGCGGGACAGGGGAGAGAGACCCAGTACTTC	CASSEAGQGRETQYF
TRBV28	TRBJ1-2	-	-	TGTGCCAGCAGTTTATCAGGATATGGCTACACCTTC	CASSLSGYGYTF
TRBV29-1	TRBJ2-5	-	-	TGCAGCGTTGCCGTCAGTGGGAGCCAAGAGACCCAGTACTTC	CSVAVSGSQETQYF
TRBV24-1	TRBJ2-2	-	TRBD2	TGTGCCACCAGTCAGGCGGGAGCTAGATTTGGCACCGGGGAGCTGTTTTTT	CATSQAGARFGTGELFF
TRBV7-9	TRBJ2-1	-	TRBD2	TGTGCCAGCAGCTCTGCGGGGGGGTCCTACAATGAGCAGTTCTTC	CASSSAGGSYNEQFF
TRBV28	TRBJ2-2	-	-	TGTGCCAGTAGGACACCGGCGGAGCTGTTTTTT	CASRTPAELFF
TRBV10-3	TRBJ2-1	-	TRBD2	TGTGCCATCGGTCCAGCGGGAGGTCCGGATGAGCAGTTCTTC	CAIGPAGGPDEQFF
TRBV3-1/TRBV3-2	TRBJ2-1	-	-	TGTGCCAGCAGCCACGAGGTTGAGCAGTTCTTC	CASSHEVEQFF
TRBV2	TRBJ1-6	-	-	TGTGCCAGCAGACACGACTGGGATAATTCACCCCTCCACTTT	CASRHDWDNSPLHF
TRBV5-1	TRBJ1-1	once	TRBD1	TGCGCCAGCAGCCCCGGGGACAGGGGGCTCTTGAACACTGAAGCTTTCTTT	CASSPGDRGLLNTEAFF
TRBV4-3	TRBJ2-1	-	TRBD2	TGCGCCAGCAGCGGAGCCGCTTCCCCGGGGGGGGCTACTGAGCAGTTCTTC	CASSGAASPGGATEQFF
TRBV19	TRBJ1-6	once	TRBD1	TGTGCCAGTAGTGTCGGGACAGGGGGTTCACCCCTCCACTTT	CASSVGTGGSPLHF
TRBV19	TRBJ2-7	-	-	TGTGCCAGTAGTCCCACTGTCTCCTACGAGCAGTACTTC	CASSPTVSYEQYF
TRBV18	TRBJ1-4	-	TRBD1	TGTGCCAGCTCCGAGGGACAGGACAATGAAAAACTGTTTTTT	CASSEGQDNEKLFF
TRBV6-2/TRBV6-3	TRBJ1-5	few	TRBD1	TGTGCCAGCAGTCAAAGGGGGACAGACATTCATCAGCCCCAGCATTTT	CASSQRGTDIHQPQHF
TRBV3-1/TRBV3-2	TRBJ2-2	-	TRBD2	TGTGCCAGCAGCCAAGCGGGACTAGCGGGGCCGACCGGGGAGCTGTTTTTT	CASSQAGLAGPTGELFF
TRBV9	TRBJ2-2	-	TRBD1	TGTGCCAGCAGCTACGTCGGGACAGTGACCGGGGAGCTGTTTTTT	CASSYVGTVTGELFF
TRBV3-1/TRBV3-2	TRBJ2-7	once	-	TGTGCCAGCAGCCAAGGGACAGCGCGAGAGCAGTACTTC	CASSQGTAREQYF
TRBV19	TRBJ2-7	-	-	TGTGCCAGTAGTATAGTCTCGGCAGGGTTCGACGAGCAGTACTTC	CASSIVSAGFDEQYF
TRBV25-1	TRBJ1-4	once	TRBD1	TGTGCCAGCAGTGACACAGGGGCGAGTAATGAAAAACTGTTTTTT	CASSDTGASNEKLFF
TRBV18	TRBJ2-1	-	TRBD2	TGTGCCAGCTCACCAGGGACTAGCGGGAGACCCTACAATGAGCAGTTCTTC	CASSPGTSGRPYNEQFF
TRBV2	TRBJ2-1	-	TRBD2	TGTGCCAGCAGTGAACTAGCGGGAAACTACAATGAGCAGTTCTTC	CASSELAGNYNEQFF
TRBV14	TRBJ1-2	-	TRBD1	TGTGCCAGCAGCCAAGAGCGTCCCGGGACAGGGGGAATCGGCTATGGCTACACCTTC	CASSQERPGTGGIGYGYTF
TRBV6-5	TRBJ2-7	-	TRBD1	TGTGCCAGCAGAGCTGGACAGGGGGGCTACGAGCAGTACTTC	CASRAGQGGYEQYF
TRBV18	TRBJ1-3	-	-	TGTGCCAGCTCACCAAGTGGAGACTCTGGAAACACCATATATTTT	CASSPSGDSGNTIYF
TRBV5-6	TRBJ2-2	-	-	TGTGCCAGCAGCAGACCACAGGGTACAAAAGGTATCGGGGAGCTGTTTTTT	CASSRPQGTKGIGELFF
TRBV6-5	TRBJ1-1	-	-	TGTGCCAGCAGCCAATATGCGGGGAACACTGAAGCTTTCTTT	CASSQYAGNTEAFF
TRBV6-5	TRBJ2-7	-	TRBD1	TGTGCCAGCAGGTTGAACAGGGGCTACGAGCAGTACTTC	CASRLNRGYEQYF
TRBV11-2	TRBJ2-5	-	-	TGTGCCAGCAGCTTAGTGAGTGGGACCCAGTACTTC	CASSLVSGTQYF
TRBV4-1	TRBJ2-1	-	-	TGCGCCAGCAGCCAAGGTCTCTTGCGGGGAAGATACAATGAGCAGTTCTTC	CASSQGLLRGRYNEQFF
TRBV2	TRBJ2-1	-	TRBD2	TGTGCCAGCAGCGAGCGGGGGGGCGGTTTTAATGAGCAGTTCTTC	CASSERGGGFNEQFF
TRBV5-4	TRBJ1-1	-	-	TGTGCCAGCAGCTTGGAAGTTTCAGGGCACACTGAAGCTTTCTTT	CASSLEVSGHTEAFF
TRBV19	TRBJ2-1	-	-	TGTGCCAGTAACCACCCGGGGATGGGGTACAATGAGCAGTTCTTC	CASNHPGMGYNEQFF
TRBV27	TRBJ2-7	once	TRBD1	TGTGCCAGCAGTCATGCCGGGACAGACTACGAGCAGTACTTC	CASSHAGTDYEQYF
TRBV5-1	TRBJ1-1	-	-	TGCGCCAGCAGCTCGCTTGGGGGCATCACTGAAGCTTTCTTT	CASSSLGGITEAFF